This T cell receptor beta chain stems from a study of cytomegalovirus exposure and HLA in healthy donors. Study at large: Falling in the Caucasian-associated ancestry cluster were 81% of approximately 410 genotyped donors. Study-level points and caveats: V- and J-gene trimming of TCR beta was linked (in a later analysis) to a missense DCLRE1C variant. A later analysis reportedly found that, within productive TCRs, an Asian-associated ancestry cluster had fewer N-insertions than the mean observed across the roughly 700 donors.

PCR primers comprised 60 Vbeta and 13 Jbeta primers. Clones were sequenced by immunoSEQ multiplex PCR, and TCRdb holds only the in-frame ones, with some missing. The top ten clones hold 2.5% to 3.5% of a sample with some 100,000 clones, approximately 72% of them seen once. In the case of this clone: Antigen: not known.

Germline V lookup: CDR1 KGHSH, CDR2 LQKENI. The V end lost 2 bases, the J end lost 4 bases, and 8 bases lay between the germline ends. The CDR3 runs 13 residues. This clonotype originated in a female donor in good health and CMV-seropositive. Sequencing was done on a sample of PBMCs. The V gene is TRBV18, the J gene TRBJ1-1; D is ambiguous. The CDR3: CASSPTTSTEAFF. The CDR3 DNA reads TGTGCCAGCTCACCAACGACAAGCACTGAAGCTTTCTTT.